This T cell receptor beta chain was obtained from a study of blood T cell repertoires in COVID-19. Followed over time, Seattle patients had been enrolled while infection was active. Assay: immunoSEQ multiplex PCR; the TCRdb copy retains only in-frame clones and omits some. Of about 280,000 clones listed, about nine tenths are singletons. CDR1 and CDR2 (germline): SGHDN, FVKESK. The CDR3 sequence is 13 residues long. V was trimmed by 1 base and J by 2 bases, leaving 6 bases between them. The table lists this clone with a few counts. Sequencing input: peripheral blood. The chain couples TRBV14 to TRBJ2-7; D remains ambiguous. The sequence was obtained from a woman in her thirties with COVID-19, enrolled during active disease. DNA of the CDR3: TGTGCCAGCAGCCAAGCAGTTGCCTACGAGCAGTACTTC. Translated: CASSQAVAYEQYF.